This T cell receptor beta chain emerged from a study of Graves' ophthalmopathy and Graves' hyperthyroidism. The V and J ends lost 2 bases and 5 bases respectively, with 13 bases between them. This CDR3 spans 14 amino acids. Germline CDR1 MGHRA, CDR2 YSYEKL. This clonotype was observed many times. TCR beta CDR3 regions were amplified from RNA transcripts. RT-PCR was first run with HTBI primers, then multiplex PCR in a second round. MiXCR, run by TCRdb on the multiplex PCR reads, gives a single entry per CDR3 protein. The table includes 500,000 to 700,000 distinct CDR3 sequences, about 20% detected once.

The chain joins TRBV4-1 to TRBJ2-7; D is unclear. This TCR was recovered from a woman between 18 and 29 years old with stable Graves' hyperthyroidism. Some clones in this sample may be carry-over from other donors' samples. Sequenced material: peripheral blood. The DNA for the CDR3 is TGCGCCAGCAGCCAAACCTATGGCGTCGACGAGCAGTACTTC. It encodes CASSQTYGVDEQYF.